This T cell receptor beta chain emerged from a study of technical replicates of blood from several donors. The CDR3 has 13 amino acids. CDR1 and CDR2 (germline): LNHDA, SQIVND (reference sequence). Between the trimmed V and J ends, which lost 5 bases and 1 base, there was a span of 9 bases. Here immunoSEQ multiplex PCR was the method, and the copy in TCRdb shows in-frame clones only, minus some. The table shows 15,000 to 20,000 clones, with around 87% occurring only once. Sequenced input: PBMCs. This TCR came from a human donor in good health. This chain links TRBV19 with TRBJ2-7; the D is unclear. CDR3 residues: CASSLTESYEQYF. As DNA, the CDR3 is TGTGCCAGTAGTTTGACGGAGTCCTACGAGCAGTACTTC.